The 17 T cell receptor beta chains given below trace back to one sample, sequenced in a study of blood T cells in healthy people across ages. A J-beta primer mix and a sample-barcoded 5' primer were used in a second PCR of about 7 to 12 cycles. TCRdb recomputed calls from the 5' RACE reads with MiXCR, one row per CDR3 protein. Among 720,000 or so distinct CDR3 sequences, roughly 43% were seen once, and the ten largest hold around 30%. Specimen: blood. These receptor sequences come from an older man in good health.

The gene calls are TRBV7-9 and TRBJ1-3; D remains unclear. The CDR3 totals 16 residues. Trimming pared 5 bases from V and 0 bases from J, leaving 14 bases between. Germline CDR1 and CDR2: SEHNR and FQNEAQ (reference sequence). CDR3 DNA sequence: TGTGCCAGCAGCCAAAGGGAGAAATCCTCTGGAAACACCATATATTTT. Amino acids: CASSQREKSSGNTIYF.

This clonotype has more than one count but fewer than ten. The CDR3 bases are TGTGCCAGCAGTGAAAGGGCTACCCAAGAGACCCAGTACTTC. Protein product: CASSERATQETQYF. The chain uses TRBV2 and TRBJ2-5; D gene uncertain. Germline V gene data show CDR1 as SNHLY and CDR2 as FYNNEI. The CDR3 runs 14 residues. Trimming cost V 2 bases and J 1 base, with 8 bases left between them.

This clonotype was seen a handful of times. The V gene is TRBV4-1, the J gene TRBJ1-4; D not certain. The CDR3 contains 20 residues. Germline CDR1 is MGHRA and CDR2 is YSYEKL. V lost 3 bases and J 0 bases, leaving 23 bases between the germline ends. The CDR3 sequence is CASSQTPGGPSLSTNEKLFF. CDR3 DNA: TGCGCCAGCAGCCAGACCCCAGGAGGACCTTCGCTTTCAACTAATGAAAAACTGTTTTTT.

Only one count was recorded for this clonotype. The chain recombines TRBV4-3 with TRBJ2-2; D is ambiguous. Germline V CDR1 and CDR2: LGHNA, YSLEER. Trimming took off 6 bases at V and 2 bases at J, with 16 bases between the two ends. The CDR3 has 16 amino acids. CDR3 in amino acids: CASSPSQTLNTGELFF. The CDR3 DNA reads TGCGCCAGCAGTCCAAGCCAGACCCTTAACACCGGGGAGCTGTTTTTT.

This clonotype was counted only a few times. The chain combines TRBV2 with TRBJ2-5; D unclear. Germline V gene data show CDR1 as SNHLY and CDR2 as FYNNEI. V shed 4 bases and J shed 4 bases, with 10 bases lying between them. CDR3 length equals 13 residues. In nucleotides, the CDR3 is TGTGCCAGCAGTGCAGAAAATCGAGAGACCCAGTACTTC. It translates to CASSAENRETQYF.

The J gene is TRBJ1-4, the V gene TRBV27; 9 bases are a match to TRBD1. The CDR3 covers 14 residues. J gave up 10 bases and V 10 bases, and 13 bases lay outside the gene matches. Looked up from germline, CDR1 is MNHEY and CDR2 is SMNVEV (reference sequence). DNA of the CDR3: TGTGCCACCGTACAGGGGGCCAAGCGGGGAAAACTGTTTTTT. Translation gives CATVQGAKRGKLFF.

This clonotype was observed a few times. J is TRBJ1-1 and V is TRBV9; no clear D. CDR3 length: 14 residues. The ends were cut back, 0 bases at V and 4 bases at J, with 10 bases in the middle. In germline, CDR1 is SGDLS, CDR2 YYNGEE. CDR3 amino acids: CASSVATRGTEAFF. The CDR3 nucleotides are TGTGCCAGCAGCGTAGCTACGCGGGGCACTGAAGCTTTCTTT.

This chain connects TRBV28 to TRBJ2-6, with a weak D call TRBD1 (5 bases). Germline loops: CDR1 MDHEN, CDR2 SYDVKM. The CDR3 loop spans 15 amino acids. Trimming cost V 5 bases and J 0 bases, with 8 bases left between them. CDR3 amino acids: CASSRQNSGANVLTF. In nucleotides, the CDR3 is TGTGCCAGCAGTCGACAGAACTCTGGGGCCAACGTCCTGACTTTC.

This clonotype was recorded a few times. V is TRBV28 and J is TRBJ2-1; TRBD2 is a possible D gene (5 bases). Per germline, CDR1 MDHEN and CDR2 SYDVKM. The CDR3 covers 12 residues. Trimming removed 2 bases from V and 10 bases from J, with 9 bases in between. CDR3 loop: CASSLRPGEQFF. Here the CDR3 DNA reads TGTGCCAGCAGTTTACGTCCGGGGGAGCAGTTCTTC.

As regards this clonotype: A read error may produce the germline difference seen at one junction end. V usage is TRBV15 and J usage is TRBJ1-4; D uncertain. Germline CDR1 is LNHNV and CDR2 is YYDKDF (reference sequence). The CDR3 covers 14 residues. CDR3 nucleotide sequence: TGTGCCACCAGCCCTCTAACAACTAATGGAAAACTGTTTTTT. Encoded protein: CATSPLTTNGKLFF.

The sample holds a few counts of this clonotype. The CDR3 DNA is TGTGCCAGCAGCTTCGACAGGGGAGGCGGAAAACTGTTTTTT. It translates to CASSFDRGGGKLFF. V gene TRBV7-2 combines with J gene TRBJ1-4, with 8 bases identical to TRBD1. Germline V gene data show CDR1 as SGHTA and CDR2 as FQGNSA. The CDR3 runs to 14 residues. V dropped 3 bases and J dropped 10; count of bases not matched to a gene: 7.

The V call is TRBV12-5, the J call TRBJ2-5; no clear D gene. Trimming shortened V by 1 base and J by 5 bases, and 8 bases separated the two germline ends. The CDR3 totals 13 residues. Germline-derived CDR1 and CDR2 are LGHNT and FRNRAP. Here the CDR3 DNA reads TGTGCTAGTGGTTTGGGGGGTTGGGAGACCCAGTACTTC. It codes for CASGLGGWETQYF.

This chain joins TRBV7-2 and TRBJ2-7; 10 bases map to TRBD2. After removal of 5 bases from V and 2 bases from J, the junction contained 3 bases not matched to a gene. CDR1 and CDR2 (germline): SGHTA, FQGNSA. This CDR3 has 14 amino acids. CDR3 DNA: TGTGCCAGCAGCAAAACTAGCGGGACCTACGAGCAGTACTTC. It translates to CASSKTSGTYEQYF. Variable domain in full (rest from reference TRBV7-2 and TRBJ2-7): GAGVSQSPSNKVTEKGKDVELRCDPISGHTALYWYRQSLGQGLEFLIYFQGNSAPDKSGLPSDRFSAERTGGSVSTLTIQRTQQEDSAVYLCASSKTSGTYEQYFGPGTRLTVT.

The rearrangement links TRBV7-2 to TRBJ1-1; possibly TRBD1 for D (6 bases). The CDR3 is 15 residues long. Germline lookup yields CDR1 SGHTA and CDR2 FQGNSA. V lost 1 base to trimming and J lost 5 bases, with 14 bases between them. Written as DNA, the CDR3 is TGTGCCAGCAGCTTAGTGGGAGGGGGTTGGACTGAAGCTTTCTTT. Its protein is CASSLVGGGWTEAFF.

Comments on this clonotype: Its ends do not fully match the called genes, so a read error is possible. The chain employs TRBV7-2 and TRBJ2-7; TRBD1 is a possible D gene (5 bases). Germline CDR1 is SGHTA and CDR2 is FQGNSA. The CDR3 extends over 14 amino acids. CDR3 sequence reads: CVSSLEKGTYEQYF. CDR3 nucleotides: TGTGTCAGCAGCTTAGAAAAGGGGACCTACGAGCAGTACTTC.

The rearrangement uses TRBV11-2 and TRBJ2-7; TRBD2 aligns across 9 bases. V was pared by 0 bases and J by 2 bases, with 5 bases of the junction left unmatched. The CDR3 has 16 residues. Germline assignment: CDR1 SGHAT and CDR2 FQNNGV. CDR3 protein: CASSLDLASGAYEQYF. CDR3 DNA: TGTGCCAGCAGCTTAGATCTGGCTAGCGGGGCCTACGAGCAGTACTTC. Full variable domain (rest looked up from reference TRBV11-2 and TRBJ2-7): EAGVAQSPRYKIIEKRQSVAFWCNPISGHATLYWYQQILGQGPKLLIQFQNNGVVDDSQLPKDRFSAERLKGVDSTLKIQPAKLEDSAVYLCASSLDLASGAYEQYFGPGTRLTVT.

The V call is TRBV4-3, the J call TRBJ1-2; 7 bases fit TRBD1. The CDR3 loop spans 16 amino acids. The V segment lost 1 base and the J segment 7 bases; nucleotides outside the gene matches: 12. Per the germline V gene, CDR1 is LGHNA and CDR2 is YSLEER. CDR3 DNA sequence: TGCGCCAGCAGCCAAGTGACAGGGAGAATGGAAAGTGGCTACACCTTC. It encodes CASSQVTGRMESGYTF.